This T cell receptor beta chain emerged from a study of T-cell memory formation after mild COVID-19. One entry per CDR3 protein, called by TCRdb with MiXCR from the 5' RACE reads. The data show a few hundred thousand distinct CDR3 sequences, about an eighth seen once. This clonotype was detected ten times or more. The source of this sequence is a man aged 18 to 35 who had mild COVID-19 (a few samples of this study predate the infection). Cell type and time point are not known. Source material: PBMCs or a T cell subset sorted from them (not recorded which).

DNA for the CDR3: TGTGCCAGCAGCGTAGAGGGATTGGGCACAGATACGCAGTATTTT. Translation gives CASSVEGLGTDTQYF. This rearrangement joins TRBV9 to TRBJ2-3, with D hard to call. With 0 bases removed from V and 1 base from J, the gap between germline ends came to 9 bases. CDR3 length equals 15 residues. From germline, CDR1 is SGDLS and CDR2 YYNGEE.